This is a list of T cell receptor beta chains from one sample in a study of cytomegalovirus exposure and HLA in healthy donors. TCRdb keeps only in-frame clones here, not all; method: immunoSEQ multiplex PCR. The data contain 100,000 to 150,000 clones, roughly nine tenths of them singletons. The source material was PBMCs. These receptors were obtained from a woman aged 18-29 years in good health and CMV-seronegative. Both conserved end residues are part of each CDR3. Each record gives: J gene, D gene, clone size, V gene, CDR3 DNA, CDR3 protein. D genes are given only for firm matches. Expanded clones get a size class; other rows say once, few or many, or leave the size out.

j_gene: TRBJ1-3
d_gene: .
abundance: .
v_gene: TRBV6-5
CDR3nt: TGTGCCAGCAGTTATTCGGGCTCTGGAAACACCATATATTTT
CDR3aa: CASSYSGSGNTIYF

j_gene: TRBJ2-1
d_gene: TRBD1
abundance: .
v_gene: TRBV28
CDR3nt: TGTGCCAGCAGTCCGGGACAGTACAATGAGCAGTTCTTC
CDR3aa: CASSPGQYNEQFF

j_gene: TRBJ1-4
d_gene: TRBD1
abundance: .
v_gene: TRBV6-1
CDR3nt: TGTGCCGGTCGGGACAGGGGGCTCGAAAAACTGTTTTTT
CDR3aa: CAGRDRGLEKLFF

j_gene: TRBJ2-3
d_gene: .
abundance: .
v_gene: TRBV13
CDR3nt: TGTGCCAGCAGCTTGGGCGGGAATACAGATACGCAGTATTTT
CDR3aa: CASSLGGNTDTQYF

j_gene: TRBJ1-5
d_gene: .
abundance: .
v_gene: TRBV6-6
CDR3nt: TGTGCCAGCAGTTACGGGGGGAATCAGCCCCAGCATTTT
CDR3aa: CASSYGGNQPQHF

j_gene: TRBJ2-1
d_gene: .
abundance: once
v_gene: TRBV7-6
CDR3nt: TGTGCCAGCAGCTTAGTCGGCGGAGACAATGAGCAGTTCTTC
CDR3aa: CASSLVGGDNEQFF

j_gene: TRBJ2-1
d_gene: .
abundance: once
v_gene: TRBV6-5
CDR3nt: TGTGCCAGCAGTTACATGGTCGCGGGGAAAAACAATGAGCAGTTCTTC
CDR3aa: CASSYMVAGKNNEQFF

j_gene: TRBJ2-2
d_gene: TRBD1
abundance: .
v_gene: TRBV4-3
CDR3nt: TGCGCCAGCAGCCAAAGCTCGCTCCGGGACAGGGTCCTAATGAACACCGGGGAGCTGTTTTTT
CDR3aa: CASSQSSLRDRVLMNTGELFF

j_gene: TRBJ1-1
d_gene: .
abundance: .
v_gene: TRBV27
CDR3nt: TGTGCCAGCAGCCCCCAGAGAGGAACGATGAACACTGAAGCTTTCTTT
CDR3aa: CASSPQRGTMNTEAFF

j_gene: TRBJ2-3
d_gene: TRBD2
abundance: .
v_gene: TRBV10-1
CDR3nt: TGCGCCAGCAGTGGATCGGGGGGGAGCACAGATACGCAGTATTTT
CDR3aa: CASSGSGGSTDTQYF

j_gene: TRBJ2-1
d_gene: TRBD2
abundance: .
v_gene: TRBV30
CDR3nt: TGTGCCTGGACCCCCCTCGGGGGGTCTAGCTCCTACAATGAGCAGTTCTTC
CDR3aa: CAWTPLGGSSSYNEQFF

j_gene: TRBJ2-1
d_gene: .
abundance: .
v_gene: TRBV28
CDR3nt: TGTGCCAGCTGCCTTGATCGGAGCAGCTCCTACAATGAGCAGTTCTTC
CDR3aa: CASCLDRSSSYNEQFF

j_gene: TRBJ2-4
d_gene: .
abundance: .
v_gene: TRBV19
CDR3nt: TGTGCCAGTAGTTGGGGTCAGACTAGAGCCAAAAACATTCAGTACTTC
CDR3aa: CASSWGQTRAKNIQYF

j_gene: TRBJ2-5
d_gene: .
abundance: .
v_gene: TRBV5-6
CDR3nt: TGTGCCAGCAGCCTAAGGGACTTTCAAGAGACCCAGTACTTC
CDR3aa: CASSLRDFQETQYF

j_gene: TRBJ2-6
d_gene: TRBD2
abundance: .
v_gene: TRBV6-4
CDR3nt: TGTGCCAGCAGTGTAGCGGGGGGCTCTGGGGCCAACGTCCTGACTTTC
CDR3aa: CASSVAGGSGANVLTF

j_gene: TRBJ1-1
d_gene: .
abundance: .
v_gene: TRBV6-5
CDR3nt: TGTGCCAGCAGACGAGAAACCTGGAGTGGAGAAATAGCTTTCTTT
CDR3aa: CASRRETWSGEIAFF

j_gene: TRBJ2-7
d_gene: TRBD2
abundance: .
v_gene: TRBV14
CDR3nt: TGTGCCAGCAGCCTTAACTTACTGACTAGCGGGGACCCCTACGAGCAGTACTTC
CDR3aa: CASSLNLLTSGDPYEQYF

j_gene: TRBJ1-2
d_gene: TRBD1
abundance: .
v_gene: TRBV30
CDR3nt: TGTGCCTGGAGTCGGACAGGCCACTATGGCTACACCTTC
CDR3aa: CAWSRTGHYGYTF

j_gene: TRBJ2-3
d_gene: TRBD2
abundance: .
v_gene: TRBV6-5
CDR3nt: TGTGCCAGCAGTTACTCAGGCGGGAGGAGGGCAGATACGCAGTATTTT
CDR3aa: CASSYSGGRRADTQYF

j_gene: TRBJ1-5
d_gene: TRBD1
abundance: .
v_gene: TRBV2
CDR3nt: TGTGCCAGCAGCACCGGGACAGGCTATCAGCCCCAGCATTTT
CDR3aa: CASSTGTGYQPQHF

j_gene: TRBJ1-2
d_gene: .
abundance: .
v_gene: TRBV30
CDR3nt: TGTGCCTGGAGTACGGGGGGCGGCTACACCTTC
CDR3aa: CAWSTGGGYTF

j_gene: TRBJ1-5
d_gene: TRBD1
abundance: .
v_gene: TRBV19
CDR3nt: TGTGCCAGTAGTCGGGACAGGGAGGGATATCAGCCCCAGCATTTT
CDR3aa: CASSRDREGYQPQHF

j_gene: TRBJ1-1
d_gene: TRBD1
abundance: .
v_gene: TRBV5-1
CDR3nt: TGCGCCAGCAGCTTGGAGACAGGGGTGAACACTGAAGCTTTCTTT
CDR3aa: CASSLETGVNTEAFF

j_gene: TRBJ2-5
d_gene: .
abundance: .
v_gene: TRBV28
CDR3nt: TGTGCCAGCAGTTTGCCGGGGGACCTCCAAGAGACCCAGTACTTC
CDR3aa: CASSLPGDLQETQYF

j_gene: TRBJ2-3
d_gene: .
abundance: .
v_gene: TRBV11-2
CDR3nt: TGTGCCAGCAGCTTAGATCTTACAGGTACAGATACGCAGTATTTT
CDR3aa: CASSLDLTGTDTQYF

j_gene: TRBJ2-1
d_gene: TRBD1
abundance: .
v_gene: TRBV5-1
CDR3nt: TGCGCCAGCCAACCCCAGGGGGCAGGAAATGAGCAGTTCTTC
CDR3aa: CASQPQGAGNEQFF

j_gene: TRBJ2-7
d_gene: .
abundance: .
v_gene: TRBV6-5
CDR3nt: TGTGCCAGCTGGAGGGCAGGGGGACTGAGGGAGCAGTACTTC
CDR3aa: CASWRAGGLREQYF

j_gene: TRBJ2-7
d_gene: .
abundance: .
v_gene: TRBV2
CDR3nt: TGTGCCAGCAGTGAAGGTTCACAGCACCTCTACGAGCAGTACTTC
CDR3aa: CASSEGSQHLYEQYF

j_gene: TRBJ2-3
d_gene: .
abundance: once
v_gene: TRBV7-2
CDR3nt: TGTGCCAGCAGCCAATCCGTCGGTAATACGCAGTATTTT
CDR3aa: CASSQSVGNTQYF

j_gene: TRBJ1-3
d_gene: TRBD1
abundance: .
v_gene: TRBV6-5
CDR3nt: TGTGCCAGCACCATATCCGGGACAGCCGGAAACACCATATATTTT
CDR3aa: CASTISGTAGNTIYF

j_gene: TRBJ2-3
d_gene: TRBD2
abundance: .
v_gene: TRBV13
CDR3nt: TGTGCCAGCGGGATAGGGACTAGCGACCCTAGCACAGATACGCAGTATTTT
CDR3aa: CASGIGTSDPSTDTQYF

j_gene: TRBJ2-1
d_gene: TRBD2
abundance: .
v_gene: TRBV27
CDR3nt: TGTGCCAGCAGCGGGATAGCGGGAAACCTTTACAATGAGCAGTTCTTC
CDR3aa: CASSGIAGNLYNEQFF

j_gene: TRBJ1-1
d_gene: TRBD1
abundance: .
v_gene: TRBV7-9
CDR3nt: TGTGCCAGCAGCGCGACAGGGGGTGGACCGAACACTGAAGCTTTCTTT
CDR3aa: CASSATGGGPNTEAFF

j_gene: TRBJ1-5
d_gene: TRBD1
abundance: few
v_gene: TRBV2
CDR3nt: TGTGCCAGCAGTGGGACAGGGGATCAGCCCCAGCATTTT
CDR3aa: CASSGTGDQPQHF

j_gene: TRBJ1-1
d_gene: .
abundance: .
v_gene: TRBV6-5
CDR3nt: TGTGCCAGTTCCTACTCTACGGTCGGGGGGCATGAAGCTTTCTTT
CDR3aa: CASSYSTVGGHEAFF

j_gene: TRBJ2-7
d_gene: .
abundance: .
v_gene: TRBV7-9
CDR3nt: TGTGCCAGCTCCGCGGCTATCTACGAGCAGTACTTC
CDR3aa: CASSAAIYEQYF

j_gene: TRBJ2-1
d_gene: TRBD2
abundance: once
v_gene: TRBV4-2
CDR3nt: TGTGCCAGCAGCCCCCGCGGGGGGACCTACAATGAGCAGTTCTTC
CDR3aa: CASSPRGGTYNEQFF

j_gene: TRBJ2-7
d_gene: TRBD1
abundance: .
v_gene: TRBV27
CDR3nt: TGTGCCAGCAGCTCCGCCGGGACAGGGAACCACGAGCAGTACTTC
CDR3aa: CASSSAGTGNHEQYF

j_gene: TRBJ1-6
d_gene: .
abundance: .
v_gene: TRBV5-6
CDR3nt: TGTGCCAGCAGCTTTTATTGGGGCGGGGAGTCACCCCTCCACTTT
CDR3aa: CASSFYWGGESPLHF

j_gene: TRBJ1-2
d_gene: TRBD1
abundance: .
v_gene: TRBV5-1
CDR3nt: TGCGCCAGCAGCTTGGAACAGGGGCGCGGTGGCTACACCTTC
CDR3aa: CASSLEQGRGGYTF

j_gene: TRBJ1-5
d_gene: TRBD1
abundance: few
v_gene: TRBV30
CDR3nt: TGTGCCTGGAGTTCACACACAGGGGGAAATCAGCCCCAGCATTTT
CDR3aa: CAWSSHTGGNQPQHF